The 16 T cell receptor beta chains in this list originate from one sample, sequenced in a study of CD4 T cells in relation to SARS-CoV-2 and coronaviruses (dated by TCRdb to the early 2020s). The library relied on the immunoSEQ multiplex PCR assay. TCRdb retrieved this table from immuneACCESS and kept in-frame rearrangements only. Not all clones are present; in checked studies, unresolved V genes account for under half, and no reason is known for the remainder. This sample holds approximately 60,000 clones; under 95% were observed only once. Of the sample, approximately 0.4% falls within the top ten clones. The material sequenced was naive CD4+ T cells from PBMCs. The cell subset or site label, read with the paper, signifies: naive CD4+ T cells isolated by negative enrichment. These receptors were collected from an adult with COVID-19.

The rearrangement uses TRBV5-1 and TRBJ2-5; no reliable D call. The CDR3 totals 11 residues. Germline V gives CDR1 SGHRS, CDR2 YFSETQ. V was pared by 5 bases and J by 5 bases, with 7 bases between. The CDR3 is CASSSRETQYF. The CDR3 bases are TGCGCCAGCAGTTCGAGGGAGACCCAGTACTTC.

V is TRBV7-9 and J is TRBJ2-3; D not resolved. The germline V and J ends were trimmed by 1 base and 4 bases, with 6 bases remaining between them. The CDR3 sequence is 13 residues long. The germline gives CDR1 SEHNR, CDR2 FQNEAQ (reference sequence). The CDR3 DNA reads as TGTGCCAGCAGCTTAGTCGGCGCAGATACGCAGTATTTT. Its protein is CASSLVGADTQYF. Using reference TRBV7-9 and TRBJ2-3 for the parts outside the CDR3, the full variable domain is DTGVSQNPRHKITKRGQNVTFRCDPISEHNRLYWYRQTLGQGPEFLTYFQNEAQLEKSRLLSDRFSAERPKGSFSTLEIQRTEQGDSAMYLCASSLVGADTQYFGPGTRLTVL.

V is TRBV14 and J is TRBJ1-4; D remains unclear. Germline loops: CDR1 SGHDN, CDR2 FVKESK. The CDR3 sequence is 14 residues long. V lost 4 bases, J lost 10 bases, and 16 bases lay in between. CDR3 protein: CASSPRLVQRKLFF. As DNA, the CDR3 is TGTGCCAGCAGCCCCAGACTAGTTCAAAGAAAACTGTTTTTT.

The V call is TRBV6-5, the J call TRBJ2-7; either TRBD1 or TRBD2 may fit D (5 bases each). Germline V gene sequence: CDR1 MNHEY, CDR2 SVGAGI. Trimming pared 0 bases from V and 6 bases from J, leaving 9 bases between. This CDR3 is 13 amino acids long. The CDR3 loop is CASSYSEGTEQYF. The CDR3 DNA follows: TGTGCCAGCAGTTACTCAGAGGGGACCGAGCAGTACTTC.

As for this clone: One junction end disagrees with the germline gene, perhaps due to a read error. DNA of the CDR3: TGTGCCACCAGAAGAGCGGGAGGAAGGTACGAGCAGTACTTC. Protein product: CATRRAGGRYEQYF. The chain joins TRBV15 to TRBJ2-7; TRBD2 agrees at 9 bases. The CDR3 sequence is 14 residues long. In germline, CDR1 is LNHNV, CDR2 YYDKDF (reference sequence).

The chain employs TRBV11-2 and TRBJ2-5; D remains unclear. The CDR3 loop spans 12 amino acids. The germline gives CDR1 SGHAT, CDR2 FQNNGV. V gave up 5 bases and J gave up 4 bases, with 8 bases separating them. CDR3 nucleotide sequence: TGTGCCAGCAGCATAAGCAGAGAGACCCAGTACTTC. Amino acids: CASSISRETQYF.

The chain carries TRBV30 and TRBJ2-1; a possible D gene is TRBD2 (6 bases). This CDR3 contains 17 residues. Germline V gene lookup returns CDR1 GTSNPN and CDR2 SVGIG (reference sequence). Trimming left V 5 bases short and J 7 bases short, with 27 bases between. CDR3 DNA sequence: TGTGCCTGGTCGGGACTCCCCTGGAGCTTATCGGATAATGAGCAGTTCTTC. Translation gives CAWSGLPWSLSDNEQFF.

V usage is TRBV7-9 and J usage is TRBJ1-1; 8 bases are a match to TRBD1. The CDR3 totals 16 residues. V dropped 5 bases and J dropped 4; count of bases not matched to a gene: 12. CDR1 and CDR2 from the germline V gene are SEHNR and FQNEAQ (reference sequence). CDR3 protein: CASSPGQGQGSTEAFF. The CDR3 bases are TGTGCCAGCAGCCCCGGACAGGGTCAAGGCAGCACTGAAGCTTTCTTT.

J is TRBJ2-7 and V is TRBV19; TRBD1 aligns across 8 bases. Germline-derived CDR1 and CDR2 are LNHDA and SQIVND (reference sequence). This CDR3 comprises 16 residues. J gave up 2 bases and V 3 bases, and 9 bases lay outside the gene matches. The CDR3 DNA follows: TGTGCCAGTAGTATCAAATCGGGACAGGCACCCTACGAGCAGTACTTC. It codes for CASSIKSGQAPYEQYF.

The DNA of the CDR3 is TGTGCCACCAGCAGAGAAAGACAGACAAGCAATCAGCCCCAGCATTTT. Its translation: CATSRERQTSNQPQHF. The V and J genes are TRBV15 and TRBJ1-5, with a possible D match to TRBD1 (5 bases). The germline V and J ends were trimmed by 0 bases and 1 base, with 10 bases remaining between them. There are 16 residues in the CDR3. Germline CDR1 reads LNHNV; CDR2 reads YYDKDF (reference sequence). Supplemented by reference TRBV15 and TRBJ1-5, the full variable domain reads DAMVIQNPRYQVTQFGKPVTLSCSQTLNHNVMYWYQQKSSQAPKLLFHYYDKDFNNEADTPDNFQSRRPNTSFCFLDIRSPGLGDTAMYLCATSRERQTSNQPQHFGDGTRLSIL.

The chain employs TRBV5-1 and TRBJ2-2; D remains ambiguous. Germline CDR1 reads SGHRS; CDR2 reads YFSETQ. V lost 2 bases, J lost 1 base, and 9 bases lay in between. The CDR3 is made up of 15 amino acids. CDR3 amino acids: CASSFSLLNTGELFF. The CDR3 nucleotides read TGCGCCAGCAGCTTCTCCTTGCTGAACACCGGGGAGCTGTTTTTT.

The rearrangement uses TRBV29-1 and TRBJ1-5; unclear D gene. Between the trimmed V and J ends, which lost 0 bases and 4 bases, there was a span of 7 bases. Germline V gene lookup returns CDR1 SQVTM and CDR2 ANQGSEA. The CDR3 spans 13 residues. DNA of the CDR3: TGCAGCGTTGAAGAAAACAGAAATCAGCCCCAGCATTTT. This encodes CSVEENRNQPQHF.

The J gene is TRBJ2-1, the V gene TRBV7-3, with a tentative D call TRBD1 (5 bases). In germline, CDR1 is SGHTA, CDR2 FQGTGA. This CDR3 spans 15 amino acids. V dropped 1 base and J dropped 2 bases, with 9 bases sitting between them. The CDR3 region is CASSLNPGTYNEQFF. CDR3 in DNA: TGTGCCAGCAGCTTAAACCCAGGGACCTACAATGAGCAGTTCTTC. Full variable domain (outside the CDR3, taken from reference TRBV7-3 and TRBJ2-1): GAGVSQTPSNKVTEKGKYVELRCDPISGHTALYWYRQSLGQGPEFLIYFQGTGAADDSGLPNDRFFAVRPEGSVSTLKIQRTERGDSAVYLCASSLNPGTYNEQFFGPGTRLTVL.

V usage is TRBV28 and J usage is TRBJ1-5, with TRBD1 identical over 10 bases. The CDR3 runs to 12 residues. The V gene end was trimmed by 6 bases and the J gene end by 15 bases; junction bases not matched to a gene: 8. Germline V gene sequence: CDR1 MDHEN, CDR2 SYDVKM. The CDR3 bases are TGTGCCAGCAGAATAATGACAGGGGGCTGGCATTTT. Protein product: CASRIMTGGWHF.

CDR3 residues: CASSQALLAGAYNEQFF. The CDR3 region has the DNA TGCGCCAGCAGCCAAGCCCTACTAGCGGGAGCCTACAATGAGCAGTTCTTC. This chain joins TRBV4-1 and TRBJ2-1; 11 bases align to TRBD2. CDR1 MGHRA and CDR2 YSYEKL come from the germline V gene. Trimming took 1 base from V and 2 from J; bases not matched to a gene: 4. The CDR3 runs to 17 residues.

The rearrangement joins TRBV18 to TRBJ2-5, with 8 bases matching TRBD1. The CDR3 spans 15 residues. The ends lost 6 bases at V and 0 bases at J; junction bases unmatched: 6. The germline V gene has CDR1 KGHSH and CDR2 LQKENI. The CDR3 sequence: CASSPRQGNQETQYF. In nucleotides, the CDR3 is TGTGCCAGCTCCCCTAGACAGGGGAACCAAGAGACCCAGTACTTC.